A single sample gave rise to the 18 T cell receptor beta chains below, sequenced in a study of blood T cell repertoires in COVID-19. TCRdb keeps only in-frame clones here, not all; method: immunoSEQ multiplex PCR. The sample consists of about 210,000 clones, under 95% of them appearing once. Sequences were obtained from peripheral blood. The receptors come from a young man with acute or convalescent COVID-19.

This chain joins TRBV28 and TRBJ1-5, with 10 bases aligning to TRBD1. Germline V CDR1 and CDR2: MDHEN, SYDVKM. This CDR3 has 20 amino acids. The ends lost 7 bases at V and 4 bases at J; junction bases unmatched: 22. The CDR3: CASKHQTGTGAGTQNQPQHF. In nucleotides, the CDR3 is TGTGCCAGCAAACACCAAACCGGGACAGGGGCGGGCACCCAAAATCAGCCCCAGCATTTT.

V gene TRBV7-9 combines with J gene TRBJ2-3; 8 bases are shared with TRBD2. J was trimmed by 6 bases and V by 5 bases; bases with no gene match: 10. CDR3 length: 15 residues. In germline, CDR1 is SEHNR, CDR2 FQNEAQ (reference sequence). The chain's CDR3 is CASSQLAGWVDTQYF. The CDR3 DNA follows: TGTGCCAGCAGCCAGCTAGCGGGTTGGGTGGATACGCAGTATTTT. Filled out from reference TRBV7-9 and TRBJ2-3, the complete variable domain reads DTGVSQNPRHKITKRGQNVTFRCDPISEHNRLYWYRQTLGQGPEFLTYFQNEAQLEKSRLLSDRFSAERPKGSFSTLEIQRTEQGDSAMYLCASSQLAGWVDTQYFGPGTRLTVL.

The chain uses TRBV5-1 and TRBJ1-1; D perhaps matches TRBD1 (6 bases). Trimming took off 5 bases at V and 4 bases at J, with 15 bases between the two ends. The CDR3 has 14 amino acids. CDR1 SGHRS and CDR2 YFSETQ come from the germline V gene. The CDR3 here is CASSLNLGATEAFF. The CDR3 region has the DNA TGCGCCAGCAGTTTGAATTTGGGGGCCACTGAAGCTTTCTTT.

The CDR3 here is CAWSLRGQGSYEQYF. The CDR3 DNA is TGTGCCTGGAGTTTGCGAGGACAGGGCAGCTACGAGCAGTACTTC. The chain carries TRBV30 and TRBJ2-7, with 8 nucleotides matching TRBD1. Germline V gene lookup returns CDR1 GTSNPN and CDR2 SVGIG (reference sequence). With V trimmed by 2 bases and J by 3 bases, 9 bases remained unmatched. The CDR3 totals 15 residues.

The rearrangement joins TRBV5-5 to TRBJ1-6, with 11 bases fitting TRBD1. The CDR3 covers 16 residues. Germline lookup yields CDR1 SGHKS and CDR2 YYEKEE (reference sequence). Trimming removed 0 bases from V and 5 bases from J; junction bases left unmatched: 1. The CDR3 loop is CASSLGDRGDNSPLHF. As DNA, the CDR3 is TGTGCCAGCAGCTTGGGGGACAGGGGGGATAATTCACCCCTCCACTTT.

V and J are TRBV28 and TRBJ1-2, with TRBD1 matching 7 bases. V shed 5 bases and J 3 bases; nucleotides not matched to a gene: 0. CDR1 MDHEN and CDR2 SYDVKM come from the germline V gene. The CDR3 loop spans 12 amino acids. The CDR3 DNA follows: TGTGCCAGCAGTACAGGGGACTATGGCTACACCTTC. Protein: CASSTGDYGYTF.

The chain combines TRBV6-5 with TRBJ1-5; a weak D match, TRBD1 (5 bases). V gave up 7 bases and J gave up 0 bases, with 10 bases separating them. Germline lookup yields CDR1 MNHEY and CDR2 SVGAGI. CDR3 length: 14 amino acids. The CDR3 is CASTGPSSNQPQHF. In nucleotides, the CDR3 is TGTGCCAGCACAGGGCCGTCTAGCAATCAGCCCCAGCATTTT.

The chain uses TRBV6-5 and TRBJ1-3, with no clear D. The germline V gene has CDR1 MNHEY and CDR2 SVGAGI. The V gene lost 8 bases and the J gene lost 0 bases, with 11 bases spanning the gap. The CDR3 is made up of 14 amino acids. The DNA of the CDR3 is TGTGCCAGCGACCCCCGGGACTCTGGAAACACCATATATTTT. Translated, it gives CASDPRDSGNTIYF.

The rearrangement uses TRBV5-4 and TRBJ2-2, with TRBD1 as a possible D gene (6 bases). Germline V gives CDR1 SGHNT, CDR2 YYREEE (reference sequence). The CDR3 loop spans 14 amino acids. The ends were cut back, 4 bases at V and 3 bases at J, with 10 bases in the middle. The CDR3 DNA reads as TGTGCCAGCAGCCTAGGGGGAGACACCGGGGAGCTGTTTTTT. This codes for CASSLGGDTGELFF.

V and J are TRBV19 and TRBJ1-5; no definite D call. V was shortened by 8 bases and J by 3 bases, with 11 bases between the two germline ends. This CDR3 has 13 amino acids. From germline, CDR1 is LNHDA and CDR2 SQIVND (reference sequence). The CDR3 sequence is CASGLHSNQPQHF. CDR3 sequence (DNA): TGTGCCAGTGGTCTGCACTCCAATCAGCCCCAGCATTTT. Together with reference TRBV19 and TRBJ1-5, the CDR3 gives the full variable domain: DGGITQSPKYLFRKEGQNVTLSCEQNLNHDAMYWYRQDPGQGLRLIYYSQIVNDFQKGDIAEGYSVSREKKESFPLTVTSAQKNPTAFYLCASGLHSNQPQHFGDGTRLSIL.

The chain is built from TRBV18 and TRBJ2-2, with D possibly being TRBD1 (7 bases). CDR3 size: 17 residues. Trimming removed 5 bases from V and 5 bases from J, with 21 bases in between. Germline assignment: CDR1 KGHSH and CDR2 LQKENI. The chain's CDR3 is CASSRGTALSGTGELFF. The CDR3 DNA is TGTGCCAGCTCAAGAGGGACAGCCCTAAGCGGGACCGGGGAGCTGTTTTTT.

The table lists this clone with a few counts. The chain links TRBV18 to TRBJ1-1, with 10 bases identical to TRBD1. The CDR3 contains 15 residues. CDR1 and CDR2 (germline): KGHSH, LQKENI. J lost 13 bases, V lost 3 bases, and 14 bases had no gene match. This CDR3 is CASSPFTLDRGQGFF. CDR3 nucleotides: TGTGCCAGCTCACCGTTTACACTCGACAGGGGGCAGGGTTTCTTT.

This clone appeared once. The chain recombines TRBV7-9 with TRBJ1-2; 9 bases agree with TRBD1. CDR1 and CDR2 (germline): SEHNR, FQNEAQ (reference sequence). The V gene end was trimmed by 6 bases and the J gene end by 4 bases; junction bases not matched to a gene: 9. The CDR3 runs 15 residues. The CDR3 sequence: CASRRNRGPGYGYTF. DNA of the CDR3: TGTGCCAGCAGAAGGAACAGGGGGCCGGGCTATGGCTACACCTTC.

The chain carries TRBV19 and TRBJ1-2; weak D call: TRBD1 (5 bases). The V end lost 0 bases, the J end lost 3 bases, and 17 bases lay between the germline ends. There are 17 residues in the CDR3. The germline gives CDR1 LNHDA, CDR2 SQIVND (reference sequence). CDR3 coding DNA: TGTGCCAGTAGTATAGATGGCGGATTTGGGACTGACTATGGCTACACCTTC. It codes for CASSIDGGFGTDYGYTF.

V and J are TRBV4-1 and TRBJ2-3; D might be TRBD2 (8 bases). Trimming shortened V by 4 bases and J by 0 bases, and 14 bases separated the two germline ends. The germline CDR1 and CDR2 sequences are MGHRA and YSYEKL. The CDR3 contains 16 residues. CDR3 in DNA: TGCGCCAGCAGCCCAGGGGGACTAGGGAGCACAGATACGCAGTATTTT. It translates to CASSPGGLGSTDTQYF.

The chain couples TRBV5-1 to TRBJ2-2; 14 bases match TRBD2. This CDR3 is built from 17 residues. The germline V gene has CDR1 SGHRS and CDR2 YFSETQ. V shed 3 bases, J shed 6 bases, and the junction held 7 bases outside the gene matches. CDR3 coding DNA: TGCGCCAGCAGCTCTGGACTAGCGGGGGGCCAAGCCGGGGAGCTGTTTTTT. It specifies CASSSGLAGGQAGELFF.

V usage is TRBV7-9 and J usage is TRBJ1-2, with 7 bases that match TRBD1. V gave up 5 bases and J gave up 2 bases; unmatched junction bases: 11. Germline CDR1 SEHNR, CDR2 FQNEAQ (reference sequence). The CDR3 is 16 residues long. The chain's CDR3 is CASSPMSQGGNYGYTF. The CDR3 DNA reads TGTGCCAGCAGCCCGATGAGCCAAGGGGGCAACTATGGCTACACCTTC. The full variable domain, completed using reference TRBV7-9 and TRBJ1-2, is DTGVSQNPRHKITKRGQNVTFRCDPISEHNRLYWYRQTLGQGPEFLTYFQNEAQLEKSRLLSDRFSAERPKGSFSTLEIQRTEQGDSAMYLCASSPMSQGGNYGYTFGSGTRLTVV.

The gene calls are TRBV3-1 (or the pseudogene TRBV3-2) and TRBJ2-1; D might be TRBD1 (5 bases). The germline gives CDR1 LGHDT, CDR2 YNNKEL (reference sequence). V shed 2 bases and J shed 9 bases, with 8 bases lying between them. The CDR3 is 12 amino acids. The CDR3: CASSQIRGEQFF. The CDR3 DNA reads as TGTGCCAGCAGCCAAATAAGGGGTGAGCAGTTCTTC.